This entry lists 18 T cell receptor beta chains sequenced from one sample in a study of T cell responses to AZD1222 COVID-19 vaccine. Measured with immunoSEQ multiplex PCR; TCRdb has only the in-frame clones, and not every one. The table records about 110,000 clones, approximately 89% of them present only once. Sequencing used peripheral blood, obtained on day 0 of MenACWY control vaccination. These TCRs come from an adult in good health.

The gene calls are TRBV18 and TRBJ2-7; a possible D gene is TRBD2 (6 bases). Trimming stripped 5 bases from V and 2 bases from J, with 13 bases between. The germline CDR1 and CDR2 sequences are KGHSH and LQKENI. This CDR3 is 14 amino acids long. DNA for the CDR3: TGTGCCAGCTCAACTCCGGGACTTGCCTACGAGCAGTACTTC. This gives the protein CASSTPGLAYEQYF.

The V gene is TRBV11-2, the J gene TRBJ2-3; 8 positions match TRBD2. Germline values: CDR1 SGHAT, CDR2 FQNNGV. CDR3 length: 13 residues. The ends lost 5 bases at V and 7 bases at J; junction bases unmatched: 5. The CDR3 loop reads CASSRTSQYTQYF. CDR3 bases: TGTGCCAGCAGCCGGACTAGCCAATATACGCAGTATTTT. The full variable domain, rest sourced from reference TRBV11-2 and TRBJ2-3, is EAGVAQSPRYKIIEKRQSVAFWCNPISGHATLYWYQQILGQGPKLLIQFQNNGVVDDSQLPKDRFSAERLKGVDSTLKIQPAKLEDSAVYLCASSRTSQYTQYFGPGTRLTVL.

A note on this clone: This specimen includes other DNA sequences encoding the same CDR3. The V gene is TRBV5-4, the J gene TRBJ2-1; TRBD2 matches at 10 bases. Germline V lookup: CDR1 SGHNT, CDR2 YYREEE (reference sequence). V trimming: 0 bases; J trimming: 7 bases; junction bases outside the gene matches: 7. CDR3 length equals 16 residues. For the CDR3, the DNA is TGTGCCAGCAGCTTGGATCTAGCGGGGGCCGGGAATGAGCAGTTCTTC. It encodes CASSLDLAGAGNEQFF.

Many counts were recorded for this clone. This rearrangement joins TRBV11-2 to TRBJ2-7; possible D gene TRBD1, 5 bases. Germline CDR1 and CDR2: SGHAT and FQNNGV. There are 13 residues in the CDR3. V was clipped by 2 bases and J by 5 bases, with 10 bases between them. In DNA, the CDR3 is TGTGCCAGCAGCTTACAGGGTCGCGACGAGCAGTACTTC. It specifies CASSLQGRDEQYF.

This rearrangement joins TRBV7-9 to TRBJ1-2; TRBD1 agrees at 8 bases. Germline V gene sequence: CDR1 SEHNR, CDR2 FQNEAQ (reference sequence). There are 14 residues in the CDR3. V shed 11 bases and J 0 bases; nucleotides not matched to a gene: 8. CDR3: CAATDREANYGYTF. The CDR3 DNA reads TGTGCCGCAACGGACAGGGAAGCTAACTATGGCTACACCTTC.

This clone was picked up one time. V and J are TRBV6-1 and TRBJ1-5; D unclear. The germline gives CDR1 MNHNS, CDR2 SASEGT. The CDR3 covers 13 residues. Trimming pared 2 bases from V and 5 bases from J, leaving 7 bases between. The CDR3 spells CASSESTHQPQHF. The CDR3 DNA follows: TGTGCCAGCAGTGAAAGCACTCATCAGCCCCAGCATTTT.

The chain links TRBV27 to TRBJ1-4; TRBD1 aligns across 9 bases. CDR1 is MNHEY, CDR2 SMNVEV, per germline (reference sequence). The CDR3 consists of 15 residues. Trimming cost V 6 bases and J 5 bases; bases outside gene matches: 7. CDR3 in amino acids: CASSRPGTGNEKLFF. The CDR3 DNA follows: TGTGCCAGCAGCCGCCCTGGGACAGGGAATGAAAAACTGTTTTTT.

CDR3 sequence (DNA): TGCGCCAGCAGCCCGGACAGCAGAGGGACTGAAGCTTTCTTT. As protein: CASSPDSRGTEAFF. The chain combines TRBV5-1 with TRBJ1-1; TRBD1 might be the D (6 bases). This CDR3 has 14 residues. V lost 4 bases to trimming and J lost 5 bases, with 15 bases between them. Per germline, CDR1 SGHRS and CDR2 YFSETQ.

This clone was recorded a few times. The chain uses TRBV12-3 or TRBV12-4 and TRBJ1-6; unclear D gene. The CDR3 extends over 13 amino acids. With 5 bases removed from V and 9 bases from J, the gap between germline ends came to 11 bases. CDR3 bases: TGTGCCAGCAGTCCCCCGGGTGTTTCACCCCTCCACTTT. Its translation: CASSPPGVSPLHF.

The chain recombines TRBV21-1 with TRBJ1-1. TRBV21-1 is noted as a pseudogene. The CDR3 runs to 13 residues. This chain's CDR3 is CASSRVLNTEAFF. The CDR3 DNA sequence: TGTGCCAGCTCGAGGGTACTGAACACTGAAGCTTTCTTT.

CDR3 in amino acids: CASSASVGTLTGELFF. Written as DNA, the CDR3 is TGTGCCAGCAGCGCCTCAGTCGGGACCCTCACCGGGGAGCTGTTTTTT. The genes are TRBV5-4 and TRBJ2-2; D may be TRBD1 or TRBD2 (5 bases each). Germline V gives CDR1 SGHNT, CDR2 YYREEE (reference sequence). Trimming stripped 4 bases from V and 4 bases from J, with 17 bases between. There are 16 residues in the CDR3.

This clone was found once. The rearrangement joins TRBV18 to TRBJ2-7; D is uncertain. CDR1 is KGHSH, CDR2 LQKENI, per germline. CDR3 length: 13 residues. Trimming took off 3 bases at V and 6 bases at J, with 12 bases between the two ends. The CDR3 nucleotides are TGTGCCAGCTCACCTGTAACAGAAGGCGAGCAGTACTTC. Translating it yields CASSPVTEGEQYF.

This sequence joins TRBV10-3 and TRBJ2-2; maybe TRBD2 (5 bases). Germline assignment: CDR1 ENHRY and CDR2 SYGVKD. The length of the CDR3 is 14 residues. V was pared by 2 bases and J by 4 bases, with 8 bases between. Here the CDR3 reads CAISEPSSTGELFF. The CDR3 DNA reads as TGTGCCATCAGTGAGCCTAGCAGCACCGGGGAGCTGTTTTTT.

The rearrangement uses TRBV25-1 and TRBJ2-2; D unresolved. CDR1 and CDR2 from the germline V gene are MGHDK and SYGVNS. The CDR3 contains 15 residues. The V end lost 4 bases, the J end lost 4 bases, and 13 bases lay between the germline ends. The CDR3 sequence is CASSADASGTGELFF. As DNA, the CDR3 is TGTGCCAGCAGTGCTGACGCCTCGGGCACCGGGGAGCTGTTTTTT.

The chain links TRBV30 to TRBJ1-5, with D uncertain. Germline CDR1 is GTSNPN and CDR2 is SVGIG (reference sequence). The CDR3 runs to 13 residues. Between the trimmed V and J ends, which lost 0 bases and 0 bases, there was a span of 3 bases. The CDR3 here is CAWSVNSNQPQHF. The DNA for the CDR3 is TGTGCCTGGAGTGTAAATAGCAATCAGCCCCAGCATTTT.

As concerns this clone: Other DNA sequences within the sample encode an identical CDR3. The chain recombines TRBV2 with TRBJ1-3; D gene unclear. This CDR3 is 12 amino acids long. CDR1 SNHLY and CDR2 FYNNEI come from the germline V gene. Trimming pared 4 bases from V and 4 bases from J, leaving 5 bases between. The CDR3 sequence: CASSGSGNTIYF. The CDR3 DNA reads TGTGCCAGCAGTGGATCCGGAAACACCATATATTTT.

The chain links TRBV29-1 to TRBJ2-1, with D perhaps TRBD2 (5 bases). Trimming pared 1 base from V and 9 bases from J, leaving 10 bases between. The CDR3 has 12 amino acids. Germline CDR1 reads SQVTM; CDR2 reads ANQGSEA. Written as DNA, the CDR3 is TGCAGCGTTGAAGTTCCCGGGATTGAGCAGTTCTTC. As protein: CSVEVPGIEQFF.

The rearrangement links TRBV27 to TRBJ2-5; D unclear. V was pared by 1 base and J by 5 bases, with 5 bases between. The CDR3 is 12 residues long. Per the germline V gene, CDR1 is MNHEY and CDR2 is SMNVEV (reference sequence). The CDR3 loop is CASSLYWETQYF. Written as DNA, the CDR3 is TGTGCCAGCAGTTTATACTGGGAGACCCAGTACTTC.